Listed below are T cell receptor beta chains from one sample, sequenced in a study of T cell responses to AZD1222 COVID-19 vaccine. Only in-frame clones appear in the TCRdb table, and some are missing; sequencing was by immunoSEQ multiplex PCR. The sample carries around 87,000 clones, 85% to 90% recorded once. Sample: peripheral blood, taken 28 days after the second AZD1222 dose. The receptors were sampled from an adult who received the AZD1222 COVID-19 vaccine. CDR3s include the opening cysteine and the closing phenylalanine or tryptophan. D genes are given only for firm matches. Clone sizes are given selectively: once, few, many, or a class where the clone is expanded.

TGTGCCAGCAGTGAAATATTGAGTTGGGGAGGTACCGGGGAGCTGTTTTTT | CASSEILSWGGTGELFF | TRBV2 | - | - | 17 | TRBJ2-2
TGTGCCAGCAGTTACCCACAGGGTAAGAACACTGAAGCTTTCTTT | CASSYPQGKNTEAFF | TRBV6-6 | - | - | 15 | TRBJ1-1
TGTGCCAGCGCCATGGGGGGTCTCCTCAGGAATGAAGCTTTCTTT | CASAMGGLLRNEAFF | TRBV2 | - | - | 15 | TRBJ1-1
TGTGCCAGCAGCTCCACGACAGGGGGAGGATATGGCTACACCTTC | CASSSTTGGGYGYTF | TRBV11-2 | - | TRBD1 | 15 | TRBJ1-2
TGTGCCAGCAGTAGACTTTTTTCTCAGGGGGTCGAGCAGTACTTC | CASSRLFSQGVEQYF | TRBV2 | - | TRBD1 | 15 | TRBJ2-7
TGTGCCAGCAGCCAAAGCGGGACCGCTGGAGGCTACACCTTC | CASSQSGTAGGYTF | TRBV14 | - | - | 14 | TRBJ1-2
TGTGCCTGGAGTGTGGGAAACAAGGCCCAGCATTTT | CAWSVGNKAQHF | TRBV30 | - | - | 12 | TRBJ1-5
TGCGCCAGCAGCTTAGAAGGCAACTCTGGAAACACCATATATTTT | CASSLEGNSGNTIYF | TRBV5-1 | - | - | 15 | TRBJ1-3
TGTGCCTGGAGTGTAGGGGGGAGTGCAGATACGCAGTATTTT | CAWSVGGSADTQYF | TRBV30 | - | - | 14 | TRBJ2-3
TGTGCCATCAGTAACGGTTATAGCAATCAGCCCCAGCATTTT | CAISNGYSNQPQHF | TRBV2 | few | - | 14 | TRBJ1-5
TGTGCCAGCGGTCTCAGGGGGGATAGCTCCTACGAGCAGTACTTC | CASGLRGDSSYEQYF | TRBV4-2 | - | - | 15 | TRBJ2-7
TGTGCCAGCGCTCACCAGGGCTACAATGAGCAGTTCTTC | CASAHQGYNEQFF | TRBV3-1/TRBV3-2 | - | - | 13 | TRBJ2-1
TGTGCCATCAGACCCGACGGCCCATCCATGGAGCAGTTCTTC | CAIRPDGPSMEQFF | TRBV10-3 | - | - | 14 | TRBJ2-1
TGTGCCAGCAGCTCTTTAGGGTTTTTGTCTGAAGCTTTCTTT | CASSSLGFLSEAFF | TRBV11-2 | - | - | 14 | TRBJ1-1
TGTGCCAGCTCACCAGGGTCCCCAGATACGCAGTATTTT | CASSPGSPDTQYF | TRBV18 | - | - | 13 | TRBJ2-3
TGCGCCAGCAGCTTGGGTGGGCTAGCGGAGACAGATACGCAGTATTTT | CASSLGGLAETDTQYF | TRBV5-1 | once | TRBD2 | 16 | TRBJ2-3
TGTGCCAGCAGCTTAGATGTCAGAAATTCACCCCTCCACTTT | CASSLDVRNSPLHF | TRBV7-9 | - | - | 14 | TRBJ1-6
TGTGCCAGCTCACCACCGGGGGTAGGGAATTCACCCCTCCACTTT | CASSPPGVGNSPLHF | TRBV18 | - | - | 15 | TRBJ1-6
TGTGCCAGCAGCTTCCAGGCTAATCAGCCCCAGCATTTT | CASSFQANQPQHF | TRBV9 | - | - | 13 | TRBJ1-5
TGCGCCAGCAGCCCTTGGAAGGGGAGGGGTTCAGATACGCAGTATTTT | CASSPWKGRGSDTQYF | TRBV5-1 | - | TRBD2 | 16 | TRBJ2-3
TGTGCCAGCAGCTTATCGAACAGGGGTAGCACAGATACGCAGTATTTT | CASSLSNRGSTDTQYF | TRBV13 | - | TRBD1 | 16 | TRBJ2-3
TGTGCCTGGAGTCCAGGGTCATCTGGGGCCAACGTCCTGACTTTC | CAWSPGSSGANVLTF | TRBV30 | - | - | 15 | TRBJ2-6
TGTGCCAGTACCCCCCGTGAGGGGGGGACTAAGCAGCCCCAGCATTTT | CASTPREGGTKQPQHF | TRBV19 | - | - | 16 | TRBJ1-5
TGTGCCAGCAGCTTAGTGTTATCGGCTAGCGGGGGGGCTAGGGATGAGCAGTTCTTC | CASSLVLSASGGARDEQFF | TRBV7-2 | - | TRBD2 | 19 | TRBJ2-1
TGTGCCAGCAGCGAAAAAGGGACAGGCCAAGAGACCCAGTACTTC | CASSEKGTGQETQYF | TRBV7-9 | once | TRBD1 | 15 | TRBJ2-5
TGTGCCAGCTCCGGGACAGGGAAAGAGACCCAGTACTTC | CASSGTGKETQYF | TRBV18 | - | TRBD1 | 13 | TRBJ2-5
TGTGCCAGCAGCCCTATAGCGGGAGGGGGGGAGACCCAGTACTTC | CASSPIAGGGETQYF | TRBV7-2 | once | TRBD2 | 15 | TRBJ2-5
TGTGCCAGCAGTGAAACTAGCGGGACTGAGCAGTTCTTC | CASSETSGTEQFF | TRBV6-1 | - | TRBD2 | 13 | TRBJ2-1
TGTGCCAGCAGTTACTTACTGCTGAATCAGGCGACCCAGTACTTC | CASSYLLLNQATQYF | TRBV6-2/TRBV6-3 | few | - | 15 | TRBJ2-5
TGTGCCAGTAGCCGGGGGGGACAACTCGCAAATCAGCCCCAGCATTTT | CASSRGGQLANQPQHF | TRBV19 | - | - | 16 | TRBJ1-5
TGTGCCAGCAGCCCAGGACAGGGGGCGGATGAAAAACTGTTTTTT | CASSPGQGADEKLFF | TRBV4-2 | - | TRBD1 | 15 | TRBJ1-4
TGTGCCATCAGGGCGAACACCGGGGAGCTGTTTTTT | CAIRANTGELFF | TRBV10-3 | once | - | 12 | TRBJ2-2
TGCGCCAGCGGGACTAGCGGGAGGGCCGTCAAGCAGTACTTC | CASGTSGRAVKQYF | TRBV5-1 | - | TRBD2 | 14 | TRBJ2-7
TGTGCCATCAGCGGGACCAACACTAACAATGAGCAGTTCTTC | CAISGTNTNNEQFF | TRBV10-3 | once | - | 14 | TRBJ2-1
TGTGCCAGCAGCCCCACCGGAAACAGTTTAACTTTCTTT | CASSPTGNSLTFF | TRBV7-8 | - | - | 13 | TRBJ1-1
TGTGCCAGCATGCGAACAGGAGGCAATCAGCCCCAGCATTTT | CASMRTGGNQPQHF | TRBV27 | few | - | 14 | TRBJ1-5
TGTGCCACCAGTGACCCGGGACTAGCGGGGGGCCGGGAGCAGTTCTTC | CATSDPGLAGGREQFF | TRBV24-1 | - | TRBD2 | 16 | TRBJ2-1
TGCGCCAGCAGCCAAGATTGGACTAGCGGGGGGGCAAGTGATACGCAGTATTTT | CASSQDWTSGGASDTQYF | TRBV4-1 | - | TRBD2 | 18 | TRBJ2-3
TGTGCCAGCAGCTTAAACCGATACGGGATTAACGCCTACGAGCAGTACTTC | CASSLNRYGINAYEQYF | TRBV7-8 | - | - | 17 | TRBJ2-7
TGCGCCAGCAGATACGGGACTAGCGGGGGGATAGATACGCAGTATTTT | CASRYGTSGGIDTQYF | TRBV5-1 | - | TRBD2 | 16 | TRBJ2-3
TGCAGCGTTGAAGAACGGACCCTCTATGGCTACACCTTC | CSVEERTLYGYTF | TRBV29-1 | - | - | 13 | TRBJ1-2
TGTGCCAGCAGCCCCGGACTGGCGAACACCGGGGAGCTGTTTTTT | CASSPGLANTGELFF | TRBV7-3 | - | - | 15 | TRBJ2-2
TGTGCCAGCAGCTTGGACACTTACTCTGGAAACACCATATATTTT | CASSLDTYSGNTIYF | TRBV6-5 | - | - | 15 | TRBJ1-3
TGCAGTGCTAGTCCAAGGTCCCATGGCTACACCTTC | CSASPRSHGYTF | TRBV20-1 | - | - | 12 | TRBJ1-2
TGCGCCAGCAGCTTGACCACTCAAGAGACCCAGTACTTC | CASSLTTQETQYF | TRBV5-1 | - | - | 13 | TRBJ2-5
TGTGCCAGCAGCTTGGAAACGGCCCAATATAATTCACCCCTCCACTTT | CASSLETAQYNSPLHF | TRBV5-5 | - | - | 16 | TRBJ1-6
TGTGCCAGCAGCTTAGCGACGGCAGGGGAGGCTTACGAGCAGTACTTC | CASSLATAGEAYEQYF | TRBV7-2 | once | - | 16 | TRBJ2-7
TGTGCCAGTAGTATACAAAGGACAGGGAACACTGAAGCTTTCTTT | CASSIQRTGNTEAFF | TRBV19 | - | TRBD1 | 15 | TRBJ1-1
TGCGCCAGCAGCTTCGGGACGAATGCCGACCTCTACGAGCAGTACTTC | CASSFGTNADLYEQYF | TRBV5-1 | - | - | 16 | TRBJ2-7
TGTGCCAGAACCCATGGACTAGCGGGAGGTGCCATTCAGTACTTC | CARTHGLAGGAIQYF | TRBV7-5 | - | - | 15 | TRBJ2-4
TGTGCCAGCAGCCTGAGTGGCCAGGGGGCGTGGGAGACCCAGTACTTC | CASSLSGQGAWETQYF | TRBV7-2 | - | TRBD1 | 16 | TRBJ2-5
TGCAGCGGTGAGGAGAACTATGGCTACACCTTC | CSGEENYGYTF | TRBV29-1 | once | - | 11 | TRBJ1-2
TGTGCCAGCAGTGCGTCCCCAACTAATGAAAAACTGTTTTTT | CASSASPTNEKLFF | TRBV25-1 | - | - | 14 | TRBJ1-4
TGCAGTGCTAGAGTGTCGGATGGCTACACCTTC | CSARVSDGYTF | TRBV20-1 | - | - | 11 | TRBJ1-2
TGTGCCAGCAGCCGAGAGGGACAGTTCGATGGCTACACCTTC | CASSREGQFDGYTF | TRBV3-1/TRBV3-2 | - | TRBD1 | 14 | TRBJ1-2
TGCGCCAGCAGCTTAGGGAGGAACACCGGGGAGCTGTTTTTT | CASSLGRNTGELFF | TRBV5-1 | - | - | 14 | TRBJ2-2
TGCAGCGTTGACTTGGGCAGTGAAAAACTGTTTTTT | CSVDLGSEKLFF | TRBV29-1 | once | - | 12 | TRBJ1-4